The clone carrying this TCR beta chain was counted only a few times. The method was immunoSEQ multiplex PCR; TCRdb's version includes in-frame clones alone and lacks a portion of them. The top ten clones hold approximately 1.2% of a sample with about 65,000 clones, about nine tenths of them seen once. Per germline, CDR1 LNHNV and CDR2 YYDKDF (reference sequence). This CDR3 comprises 15 residues. V lost 0 bases and J 3 bases, leaving 12 bases between the germline ends. The data are from a study of control samples from healthy donors and cancer patients. The chain combines TRBV15 with TRBJ2-7; a weak D match, TRBD1 (5 bases). The TCR comes from a woman aged 50 to 60 with colorectal cancer. The sample taken for sequencing was PBMCs. CDR3 loop: CATSRDLGLGYEQYF. The CDR3 DNA reads TGTGCCACCAGCAGAGATCTGGGGCTCGGCTACGAGCAGTACTTC.